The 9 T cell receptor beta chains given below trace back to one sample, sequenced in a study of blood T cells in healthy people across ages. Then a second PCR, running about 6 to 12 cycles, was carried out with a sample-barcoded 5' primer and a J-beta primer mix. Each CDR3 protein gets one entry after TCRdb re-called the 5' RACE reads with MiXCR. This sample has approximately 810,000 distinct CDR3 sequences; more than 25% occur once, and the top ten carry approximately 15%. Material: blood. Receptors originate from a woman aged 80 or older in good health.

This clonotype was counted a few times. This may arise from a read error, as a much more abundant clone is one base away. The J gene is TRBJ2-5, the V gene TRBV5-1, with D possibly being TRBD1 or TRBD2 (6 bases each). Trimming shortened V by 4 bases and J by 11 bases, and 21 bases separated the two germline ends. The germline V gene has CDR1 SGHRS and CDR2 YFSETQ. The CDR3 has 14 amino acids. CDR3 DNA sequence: TGCGCCAGCAGCGAAGGGGGGTTCGGCAATGAGCAGTACTTC. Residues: CASSEGGFGNEQYF.

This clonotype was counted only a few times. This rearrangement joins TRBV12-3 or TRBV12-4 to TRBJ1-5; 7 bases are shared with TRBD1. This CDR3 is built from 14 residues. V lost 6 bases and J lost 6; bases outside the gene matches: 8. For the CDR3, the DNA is TGTGCCAGCAGCAGTACAGGGGCGGCTCAGCCCCAGCATTTT. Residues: CASSSTGAAQPQHF.

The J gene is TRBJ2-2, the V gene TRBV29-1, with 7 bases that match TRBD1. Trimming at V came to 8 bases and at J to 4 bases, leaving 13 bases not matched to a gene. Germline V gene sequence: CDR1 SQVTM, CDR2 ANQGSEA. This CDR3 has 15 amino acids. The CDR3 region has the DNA TGCAGCATTGGACGGACAGGTCGGGGCACCGGGGAGCTGTTTTTT. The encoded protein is CSIGRTGRGTGELFF.

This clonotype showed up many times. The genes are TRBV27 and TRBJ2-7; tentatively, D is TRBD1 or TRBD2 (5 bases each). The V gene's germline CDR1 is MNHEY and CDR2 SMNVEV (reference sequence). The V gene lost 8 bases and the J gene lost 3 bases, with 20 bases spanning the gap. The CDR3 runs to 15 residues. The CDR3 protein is CASGTLEERIYEQYF. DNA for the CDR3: TGTGCCAGCGGGACCTTAGAAGAGCGGATCTACGAGCAGTACTTC.

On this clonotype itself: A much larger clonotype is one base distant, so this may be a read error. Here the CDR3 reads CSAKPGGAGNQPQHF. CDR3 coding DNA: TGCAGTGCTAAACCAGGGGGCGCGGGCAATCAGCCCCAGCATTTT. V is TRBV20-1 and J is TRBJ1-5; 8 positions agree with TRBD1. Per germline, CDR1 DFQATT and CDR2 SNEGSKA (reference sequence). Trimming cost V 4 bases and J 2 bases; bases outside gene matches: 7. The CDR3 has 15 residues.

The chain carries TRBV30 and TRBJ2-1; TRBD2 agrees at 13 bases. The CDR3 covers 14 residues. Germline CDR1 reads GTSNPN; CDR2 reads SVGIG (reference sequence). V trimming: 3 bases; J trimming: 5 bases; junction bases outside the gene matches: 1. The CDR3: CAWRLAGGHNEQFF. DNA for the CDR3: TGTGCCTGGAGACTAGCGGGGGGGCACAATGAGCAGTTCTTC.

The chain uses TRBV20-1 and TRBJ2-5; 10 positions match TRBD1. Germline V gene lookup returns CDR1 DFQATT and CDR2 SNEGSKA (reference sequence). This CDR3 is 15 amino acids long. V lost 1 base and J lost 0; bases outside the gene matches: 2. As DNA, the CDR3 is TGCAGTGCTAGAGGGACAGGGGGGTACCAAGAGACCCAGTACTTC. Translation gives CSARGTGGYQETQYF.

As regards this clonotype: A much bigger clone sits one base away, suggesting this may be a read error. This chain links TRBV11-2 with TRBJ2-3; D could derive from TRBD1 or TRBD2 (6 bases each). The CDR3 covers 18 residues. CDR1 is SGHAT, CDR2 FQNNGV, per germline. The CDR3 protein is CASSPSLEGGSSTDTRYF. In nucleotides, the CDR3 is TGTGCCAGCAGCCCATCGCTGGAGGGGGGTTCCAGCACAGATACGCGGTATTTT. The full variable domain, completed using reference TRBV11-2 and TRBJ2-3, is EAGVAQSPRYKIIEKRQSVAFWCNPISGHATLYWYQQILGQGPKLLIQFQNNGVVDDSQLPKDRFSAERLKGVDSTLKIQPAKLEDSAVYLCASSPSLEGGSSTDTRYFGPGTRLTVL.

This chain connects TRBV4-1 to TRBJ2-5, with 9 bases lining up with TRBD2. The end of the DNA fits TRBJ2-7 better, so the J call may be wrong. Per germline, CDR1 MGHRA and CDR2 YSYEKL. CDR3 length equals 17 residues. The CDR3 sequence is CASSPTTGTSSAYEQYF. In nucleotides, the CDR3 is TGCGCCAGCAGCCCGACGACCGGGACTAGCTCCGCCTACGAGCAGTACTTC.